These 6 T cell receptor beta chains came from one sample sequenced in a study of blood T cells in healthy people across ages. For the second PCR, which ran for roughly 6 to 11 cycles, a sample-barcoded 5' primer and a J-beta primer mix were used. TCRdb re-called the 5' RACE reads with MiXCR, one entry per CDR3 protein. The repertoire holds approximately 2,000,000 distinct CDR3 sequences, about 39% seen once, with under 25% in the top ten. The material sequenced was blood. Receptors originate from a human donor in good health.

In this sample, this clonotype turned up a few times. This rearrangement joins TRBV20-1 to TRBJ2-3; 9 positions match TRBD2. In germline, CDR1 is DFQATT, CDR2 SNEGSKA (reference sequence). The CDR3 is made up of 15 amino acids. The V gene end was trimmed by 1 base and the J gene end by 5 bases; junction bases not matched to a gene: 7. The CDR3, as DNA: TGCAGTGCTAGAGCAAGCGGGGGGAGGGGAGATACGCAGTATTTT. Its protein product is CSARASGGRGDTQYF.

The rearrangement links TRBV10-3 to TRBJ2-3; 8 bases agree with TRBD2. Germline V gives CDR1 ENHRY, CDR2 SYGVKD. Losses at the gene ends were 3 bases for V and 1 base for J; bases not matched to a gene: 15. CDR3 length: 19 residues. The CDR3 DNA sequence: TGTGCCATCAGTGAAGGCCCCGTGAGGTCCGGGAGGGGCACAGATACGCAGTATTTT. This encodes CAISEGPVRSGRGTDTQYF.

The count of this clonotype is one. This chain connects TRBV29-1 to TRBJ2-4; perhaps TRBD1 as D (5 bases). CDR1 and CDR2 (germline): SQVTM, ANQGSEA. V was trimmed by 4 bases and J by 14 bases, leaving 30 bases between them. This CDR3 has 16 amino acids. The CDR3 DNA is TGCAGCGTTGCTGCCAGGGTTAGTGGGCCTTTATTTGTGGAGTACTTC. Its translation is CSVAARVSGPLFVEYF.

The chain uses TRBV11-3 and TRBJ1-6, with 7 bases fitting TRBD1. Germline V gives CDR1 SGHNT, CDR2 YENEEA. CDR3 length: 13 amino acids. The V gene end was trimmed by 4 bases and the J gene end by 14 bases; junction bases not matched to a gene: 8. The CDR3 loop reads CASSSNRGNTLHF. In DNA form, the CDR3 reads TGTGCCAGCAGCTCGAACAGGGGTAACACCCTCCACTTT.

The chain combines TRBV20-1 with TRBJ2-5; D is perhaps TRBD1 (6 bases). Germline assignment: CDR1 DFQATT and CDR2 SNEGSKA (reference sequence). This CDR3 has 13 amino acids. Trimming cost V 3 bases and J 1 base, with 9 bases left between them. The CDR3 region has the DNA TGCAGTGCTAGTGGGGACACCCAAGAGACCCAGTACTTC. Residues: CSASGDTQETQYF.

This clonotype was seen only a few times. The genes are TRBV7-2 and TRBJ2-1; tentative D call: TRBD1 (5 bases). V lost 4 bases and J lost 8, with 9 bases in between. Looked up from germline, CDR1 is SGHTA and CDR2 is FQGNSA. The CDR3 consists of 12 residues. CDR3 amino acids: CASSSRAYEQFF. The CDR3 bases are TGTGCCAGCAGCTCCAGGGCGTATGAGCAGTTCTTC.